This is a list of T cell receptor beta chains from one sample in a study of technical replicates of blood from a few donors. Data came from immunoSEQ multiplex PCR; TCRdb stores just in-frame clones and leaves some out. The sample holds around 76,000 clones, roughly 97% seen once. Sequenced: T cells isolated from PBMCs. Every receptor here comes from a human donor in good health. CDR3s include the opening cysteine and the closing phenylalanine or tryptophan. D genes are given only for firm matches. For some rows the clone size is stated as once, few or many, or as a class when expanded; others skip it.

J gene: TRBJ2-7; D gene: -; clone size: -; V gene: TRBV5-4; CDR3 protein: CASSPLGSYEQYF; CDR3 DNA: TGTGCCAGCAGCCCCCTCGGCTCCTACGAGCAGTACTTC
J gene: TRBJ1-3; D gene: -; clone size: -; V gene: TRBV10-1; CDR3 protein: CASSENQGNAIYF; CDR3 DNA: TGCGCCAGCAGTGAAAACCAGGGGAACGCCATATATTTT
J gene: TRBJ1-1; D gene: TRBD1; clone size: -; V gene: TRBV2; CDR3 protein: CASSEILQGETFF; CDR3 DNA: TGTGCCAGCAGTGAAATCTTACAGGGGGAGACTTTCTTT
J gene: TRBJ1-2; D gene: -; clone size: -; V gene: TRBV29-1; CDR3 protein: CSVEEQEFYGYTF; CDR3 DNA: TGCAGCGTTGAGGAACAGGAATTCTATGGCTACACCTTC
J gene: TRBJ2-5; D gene: -; clone size: -; V gene: TRBV6-6; CDR3 protein: CASARQDPRETQYF; CDR3 DNA: TGTGCCAGCGCAAGACAGGACCCTCGGGAGACCCAGTACTTC
J gene: TRBJ2-2; D gene: TRBD2; clone size: once; V gene: TRBV28; CDR3 protein: CASTSGRAANTGELFF; CDR3 DNA: TGTGCCAGCACTAGCGGGAGGGCCGCGAACACCGGGGAGCTGTTTTTT
J gene: TRBJ2-7; D gene: TRBD2; clone size: -; V gene: TRBV2; CDR3 protein: CARSRTSRNYEQYF; CDR3 DNA: TGTGCCCGCTCGAGGACTAGCCGGAACTACGAGCAGTACTTC
J gene: TRBJ2-2; D gene: -; clone size: -; V gene: TRBV6-5; CDR3 protein: CASSYASGELFF; CDR3 DNA: TGTGCCAGCAGTTATGCGTCCGGGGAGCTGTTTTTT
J gene: TRBJ2-1; D gene: TRBD2; clone size: -; V gene: TRBV28; CDR3 protein: CASSLGLGDYNEQFF; CDR3 DNA: TGTGCCAGCAGTTTGGGACTAGGAGACTACAATGAGCAGTTCTTC
J gene: TRBJ1-2; D gene: TRBD1; clone size: -; V gene: TRBV6-1; CDR3 protein: CASSVTTGWSGYTF; CDR3 DNA: TGTGCCAGCAGTGTAACGACAGGGTGGTCGGGCTACACCTTC
J gene: TRBJ2-1; D gene: TRBD2; clone size: -; V gene: TRBV30; CDR3 protein: CAWSESRGETYNEQFF; CDR3 DNA: TGTGCCTGGAGCGAGAGTCGGGGGGAAACCTACAATGAGCAGTTCTTC
J gene: TRBJ1-5; D gene: -; clone size: -; V gene: TRBV6-5; CDR3 protein: CASSYSIGGQPQHF; CDR3 DNA: TGTGCCAGCAGTTACTCGATAGGGGGTCAGCCCCAGCATTTT
J gene: TRBJ2-1; D gene: TRBD1; clone size: -; V gene: TRBV28; CDR3 protein: CASSVMGQGLGNEQFF; CDR3 DNA: TGTGCCAGCAGCGTTATGGGACAGGGGCTGGGGAATGAGCAGTTCTTC
J gene: TRBJ2-1; D gene: TRBD2; clone size: -; V gene: TRBV5-1; CDR3 protein: CASSLGGLRGVEQFF; CDR3 DNA: TGCGCCAGCAGCTTGGGAGGGTTGCGGGGGGTAGAGCAGTTCTTC
J gene: TRBJ2-3; D gene: TRBD2; clone size: -; V gene: TRBV13; CDR3 protein: CASSSSFPFLTSGRTPLRADTQYF; CDR3 DNA: TGTGCCAGCAGCTCATCCTTTCCTTTCCTAACTAGCGGGAGGACCCCCCTGCGCGCAGATACGCAGTATTTT
J gene: TRBJ1-2; D gene: -; clone size: -; V gene: TRBV2; CDR3 protein: CASSQWTHGYTF; CDR3 DNA: TGTGCCAGCAGCCAATGGACACATGGCTACACCTTC
J gene: TRBJ1-2; D gene: TRBD1; clone size: -; V gene: TRBV7-9; CDR3 protein: CASSRQGALVAYGYTF; CDR3 DNA: TGTGCCAGCAGTAGACAGGGGGCGCTGGTCGCCTATGGCTACACCTTC
J gene: TRBJ1-4; D gene: TRBD1; clone size: -; V gene: TRBV6-5; CDR3 protein: CATRYRGRGEKLFF; CDR3 DNA: TGTGCCACTCGATACAGGGGGCGCGGTGAAAAACTGTTTTTT
J gene: TRBJ1-2; D gene: TRBD1; clone size: -; V gene: TRBV2; CDR3 protein: CASSPRQGAYGYTF; CDR3 DNA: TGTGCCAGCAGCCCCAGACAGGGGGCGTATGGCTACACCTTC
J gene: TRBJ1-2; D gene: -; clone size: -; V gene: TRBV5-8; CDR3 protein: CASSLDGTYGYTF; CDR3 DNA: TGTGCCAGCAGCCTGGACGGGACTTATGGCTACACCTTC
J gene: TRBJ1-2; D gene: -; clone size: -; V gene: TRBV15; CDR3 protein: CATSGRGGHQANYGYTF; CDR3 DNA: TGTGCCACCAGCGGAAGGGGGGGACACCAGGCTAACTATGGCTACACCTTC
J gene: TRBJ1-2; D gene: TRBD1; clone size: -; V gene: TRBV19; CDR3 protein: CASSPKTGGYYGYTF; CDR3 DNA: TGTGCCAGTAGCCCGAAGACAGGGGGGTACTATGGCTACACCTTC
J gene: TRBJ2-1; D gene: TRBD1; clone size: -; V gene: TRBV2; CDR3 protein: CASSEGQGVRNEQFF; CDR3 DNA: TGTGCCAGCAGTGAAGGACAGGGGGTTCGAAATGAGCAGTTCTTC
J gene: TRBJ1-1; D gene: TRBD1; clone size: -; V gene: TRBV30; CDR3 protein: CAWSRTGSVTEAFF; CDR3 DNA: TGTGCCTGGAGTCGGACAGGGAGCGTCACTGAAGCTTTCTTT
J gene: TRBJ1-1; D gene: TRBD1; clone size: -; V gene: TRBV25-1; CDR3 protein: CASRGTGQNTEAFF; CDR3 DNA: TGTGCCAGCAGAGGGACAGGGCAAAACACTGAAGCTTTCTTT
J gene: TRBJ2-7; D gene: TRBD1; clone size: -; V gene: TRBV5-1; CDR3 protein: CASSGGTGRDEQYF; CDR3 DNA: TGCGCCAGCAGCGGCGGGACAGGGAGAGACGAGCAGTACTTC
J gene: TRBJ1-1; D gene: -; clone size: once; V gene: TRBV21-1; CDR3 protein: CASSKQDSNEAFF; CDR3 DNA: TGTGCCAGCAGCAAACAGGACAGCAATGAAGCTTTCTTT
J gene: TRBJ1-4; D gene: TRBD1; clone size: -; V gene: TRBV6-5; CDR3 protein: CASNPGQALGEKLFF; CDR3 DNA: TGTGCCAGCAACCCGGGACAGGCCCTAGGGGAAAAACTGTTTTTT
J gene: TRBJ2-7; D gene: -; clone size: -; V gene: TRBV11-3; CDR3 protein: CASSLSAGHEQYF; CDR3 DNA: TGTGCCAGCAGCTTAAGCGCGGGCCACGAGCAGTACTTC